This is a list of T cell receptor beta chains from one sample in a study of T cell changes during pregnancy in multiple sclerosis. Clones were sequenced by immunoSEQ multiplex PCR, and TCRdb holds only the in-frame ones, with some missing. The sample has roughly 49,000 clones, around 90% seen once. This material consisted of CD4+ T cells from peripheral blood mononuclear cells, taken in the second trimester of pregnancy. All receptors come from a female donor with multiple sclerosis, enrolled in a pregnancy study. Both conserved end residues are part of each CDR3. D genes are given only for firm matches. Not every row has a clone size; where given, it reads once, few, many or a size class.

J	size	V	D	DNA	CDR3
TRBJ2-7	-	TRBV7-2	-	TGTGCCAGCAGCAAAATTACCTACGAGCAGTACTTC	CASSKITYEQYF
TRBJ1-2	-	TRBV6-5	TRBD1	TGTGCCAGCAGTATGGACAGGGGGAGCCTCTATGGCTACACCTTC	CASSMDRGSLYGYTF
TRBJ1-2	few	TRBV4-1	TRBD1	TGCGCCAGCAGCACAGGGGCTAGAACTAACTATGGCTACACCTTC	CASSTGARTNYGYTF
TRBJ2-1	-	TRBV7-9	TRBD1	TGTGCCAGCAGCTTAGTGGGACAGGGATACAATGAGCAGTTCTTC	CASSLVGQGYNEQFF
TRBJ2-3	-	TRBV7-2	TRBD2	TGTGCCAGCAGCTTAGATCAACGGGGGGACACAGATACGCAGTATTTT	CASSLDQRGDTDTQYF
TRBJ1-1	once	TRBV29-1	-	TGCAGCGTTGGAAGCTGGAACACTGAAGCTTTCTTT	CSVGSWNTEAFF
TRBJ1-2	-	TRBV6-4	TRBD1	TGTGCCAGCAGTGACGGACAGGGGACATATGGCTACACCTTC	CASSDGQGTYGYTF
TRBJ1-6	-	TRBV5-6	TRBD1	TGTGCCAGCGATAGACAGGGGGATAATTCACCCCTCCACTTT	CASDRQGDNSPLHF
TRBJ2-5	-	TRBV7-3	-	TGTGCCAGCAGCTTAGCGGGGCAGGGAGAGACCCAGTACTTC	CASSLAGQGETQYF
TRBJ1-2	-	TRBV19	TRBD1	TGTGCCAGTAGTACCGCGCTGACAGGGAGGTTGGGCTACACCTTC	CASSTALTGRLGYTF
TRBJ2-7	-	TRBV5-1	-	TGCGCCAGCAGCTTGGGGTCGGAGCCCTACGAGCAGTACTTC	CASSLGSEPYEQYF
TRBJ2-7	-	TRBV19	-	TGTGCCAGTAGTATTGGGCTTGGATACTCCTACGAGCAGTACTTC	CASSIGLGYSYEQYF
TRBJ2-3	once	TRBV9	-	TGTGCCAGCAGCGGACTAGTCCCCACAGATACGCAGTATTTT	CASSGLVPTDTQYF
TRBJ1-1	-	TRBV5-1	-	TGCGCCAGCAGCTTGTGGGGGGGCGCCGGGAACACTGAAGCTTTCTTT	CASSLWGGAGNTEAFF
TRBJ1-1	once	TRBV7-9	-	TGTGCCAGCAGCTTAGGAGGAGATATGAACACTGAAGCTTTCTTT	CASSLGGDMNTEAFF
TRBJ2-5	-	TRBV4-1	-	TGCGCCAGCAGCCAAGAAGGGGCCAAGAAAGAGACCCAGTACTTC	CASSQEGAKKETQYF
TRBJ2-1	-	TRBV9	-	TGTGCCAGCAGCGTATTGGGGGGGGCTGATGAGCAGTTCTTC	CASSVLGGADEQFF
TRBJ2-5	-	TRBV5-1	TRBD2	TGCGCCAGCAGCGTGGCCCGGGAGGGAGGGGAGACCCAGTACTTC	CASSVAREGGETQYF
TRBJ2-2	-	TRBV27	TRBD1	TGTGCCAGCAGTCCGGGACAGGGTTACACCGGGGAGCTGTTTTTT	CASSPGQGYTGELFF
TRBJ2-7	-	TRBV15	TRBD1	TGTGCCACCAGCAGGGACAGGGGTATCTACGAGCAGTACTTC	CATSRDRGIYEQYF
TRBJ2-7	once	TRBV7-8	TRBD2	TGTGCCAGCAGCTTAGGACTAGCGGGGGAATCCTACGAGCAGTACTTC	CASSLGLAGESYEQYF
TRBJ1-2	-	TRBV6-6	-	TGTGCCAGCAGTCCCCGGGAGGCTAACTATGGCTACACCTTC	CASSPREANYGYTF
TRBJ2-7	-	TRBV28	TRBD2	TGTGCCAGCAGTGGACTAGCGGGGGGGACCTACGAGCAGTACTTC	CASSGLAGGTYEQYF
TRBJ1-5	-	TRBV20-1	-	TGCAGTGCCGGGAGGAGTCAGCCCCAGCATTTT	CSAGRSQPQHF
TRBJ2-1	-	TRBV5-1	TRBD1	TGCGCCAGCAGCCTTACAGGGGATATTTACAATGAGCAGTTCTTC	CASSLTGDIYNEQFF
TRBJ1-4	-	TRBV11-2	-	TGTGCCAGCAGCCCCCGTCCTGCAACTAATGAAAAACTGTTTTTT	CASSPRPATNEKLFF
TRBJ2-7	-	TRBV30	-	TGTGCCTGGAGTAAAGGACAGTATTACGAGCAGTACTTC	CAWSKGQYYEQYF
TRBJ2-7	-	TRBV7-9	TRBD1	TGTGCCAGCAGCTTAGCTTCCGGGCAGGGGGCCTACGAGCAGTACTTC	CASSLASGQGAYEQYF
TRBJ1-1	-	TRBV2	TRBD1	TGTGCCGGAACGGGGACAGGATCCGGGTTGGACACTGAAGCTTTCTTT	CAGTGTGSGLDTEAFF
TRBJ2-4	-	TRBV5-6	-	TGTGCCAGCAGCGTGGGGAGAATTCAGTACTTC	CASSVGRIQYF
TRBJ1-1	-	TRBV14	-	TGTGCCAGCAGCCAGAGTACAGGGTGGAGTACTGAAGCTTTCTTT	CASSQSTGWSTEAFF
TRBJ1-2	-	TRBV2	-	TGTGCCAGCAGTGAGGGGAGGACCTATGGCTACACCTTC	CASSEGRTYGYTF
TRBJ2-7	-	TRBV4-2	TRBD1	TGTGCCAGCAGCCAAGAAGGGGGCCCCTCCTACGAGCAGTACTTC	CASSQEGGPSYEQYF
TRBJ1-2	few	TRBV11-1	-	TGTGCCAGCAGCTCGGTCCGTCGGTACACCTTC	CASSSVRRYTF
TRBJ2-1	-	TRBV25-1	TRBD1	TGTGCCAGCCTCGAGGACAGGGGGCATGGTGAGCAGTTCTTC	CASLEDRGHGEQFF
TRBJ2-5	-	TRBV5-4	TRBD1	TGTGCCAGCAGCTCTAAGAACAGGGGGCGCTTTGAGACCCAGTACTTC	CASSSKNRGRFETQYF
TRBJ2-1	-	TRBV12-5	-	TGTGCTAGTGGTAGCGCTCGACAGGATCTCTACAATGAGCAGTTCTTC	CASGSARQDLYNEQFF
TRBJ2-7	-	TRBV9	-	TGTGCCAGCAGCGTAGCAGACAGCTCCTACGAGCAGTACTTC	CASSVADSSYEQYF
TRBJ1-5	-	TRBV27	-	TGTGCCAGCAGTTTTACAGGTCGCAATCAGCCCCAGCATTTT	CASSFTGRNQPQHF
TRBJ1-1	-	TRBV7-9	-	TGTGCCATTCGCGGGACGGCCACTGAAGCTTTCTTT	CAIRGTATEAFF
TRBJ1-4	-	TRBV30	-	TGTGCCTGGAGTGAACGACAACCAGGAGGGGAAAAACTGTTTTTT	CAWSERQPGGEKLFF
TRBJ1-1	-	TRBV7-2	-	TGTGCCAGCAGCTTTAGACAGTCCAAAGCTTTCTTT	CASSFRQSKAFF
TRBJ2-7	-	TRBV4-2	TRBD2	TGTGCCAGCAGCCAAACCGCGGGGGGGCAGTACGAGCAGTACTTC	CASSQTAGGQYEQYF
TRBJ2-5	-	TRBV19	-	TGTGCCAGTAGTTTCCACGAGACAGGAAAAGAGACCCAGTACTTC	CASSFHETGKETQYF
TRBJ2-6	-	TRBV4-1	TRBD2	TGCGCCAGCAGCCAAGGACTACTAGCGGGGGGCTCTGGGGCCAACGTCCTGACTTTC	CASSQGLLAGGSGANVLTF
TRBJ2-7	-	TRBV6-5	-	TGTGCCAGCAGCCGGACAGCGACTTCCTACGAGCAGTACTTC	CASSRTATSYEQYF
TRBJ1-2	-	TRBV5-1	-	TGCGCCAGCAGCCTCACCGGGATACACAGAATTGATGGCTACACCTTC	CASSLTGIHRIDGYTF
TRBJ2-1	-	TRBV18	-	TGTGCCAGCTCTCTACTAGACCCATACCAGCAGTTCTTC	CASSLLDPYQQFF
TRBJ1-4	once	TRBV5-1	-	TGCGCCAGCAGCTTTCGAGGTACAACTAATGAAAAACTGTTTTTT	CASSFRGTTNEKLFF
TRBJ1-1	-	TRBV11-3	TRBD1	TGTGCCAGCAGCATCGGGACAGGGCTTGGCACTGAAGCTTTCTTT	CASSIGTGLGTEAFF
TRBJ2-7	-	TRBV14	-	TGTGCCAGCAGCCAAGATCTCTCCCACGAGCAGTACTTC	CASSQDLSHEQYF
TRBJ1-5	-	TRBV6-1	TRBD1	TGTGCCAGCCGGCTGACAGGGGTGTCTCAGCCCCAGCATTTT	CASRLTGVSQPQHF
TRBJ1-4	-	TRBV5-5	TRBD1	TGTGCCAGCAGCTTGGTAGCGTACGGGGACAGTACTAATGAAAAACTGTTTTTT	CASSLVAYGDSTNEKLFF
TRBJ1-2	-	TRBV6-1	-	TGTGCCAGCAGTGAAGACTCACGCTACACCTTC	CASSEDSRYTF
TRBJ2-3	-	TRBV30	TRBD2	TGTGCCTGGAGTGGGGCTTTGGGACTAGCAAGTACTTCCTATACGCTGCAGTATTTT	CAWSGALGLASTSYTLQYF
TRBJ1-2	-	TRBV7-8	TRBD1	TGTGCCAGCAGCCCGCAGACAGGGGGCGCCTGGGGCTACACCTTC	CASSPQTGGAWGYTF
TRBJ1-4	-	TRBV5-1	-	TGCGCCAGCAGCTTGGTCCTGCGGGGGCGGATTAAAAAACTGTTTTTT	CASSLVLRGRIKKLFF
TRBJ2-1	-	TRBV7-9	TRBD1	TGTGCCAGCAGCTTAGAGGGACAGCACAATGAGCAGTTCTTC	CASSLEGQHNEQFF
TRBJ1-2	-	TRBV7-9	TRBD1	TGTGCCAGCAGCCCCCGACAGGGAGCGTCAACTAACTATGGCTACACCTTC	CASSPRQGASTNYGYTF